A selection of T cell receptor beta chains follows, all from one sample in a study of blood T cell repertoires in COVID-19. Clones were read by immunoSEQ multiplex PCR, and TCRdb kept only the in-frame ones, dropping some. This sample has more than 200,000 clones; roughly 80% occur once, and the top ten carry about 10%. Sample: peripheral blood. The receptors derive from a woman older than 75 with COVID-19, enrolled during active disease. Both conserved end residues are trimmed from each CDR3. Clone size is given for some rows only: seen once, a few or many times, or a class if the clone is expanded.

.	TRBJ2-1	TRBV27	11	ASRPTQGNEQF
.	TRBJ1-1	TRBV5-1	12	ASSTGQGYTEAF
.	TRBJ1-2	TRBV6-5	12	ASSLTGTGNGYT
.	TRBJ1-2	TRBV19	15	ASRPSGGIGTNYGYT
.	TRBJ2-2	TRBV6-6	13	ASRRDSRNTGERF
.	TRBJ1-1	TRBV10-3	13	AIKLNGQGNTEAF
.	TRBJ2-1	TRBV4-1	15	ASSRLINSGAHNEQF
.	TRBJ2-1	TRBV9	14	ASSVVGRGGYNEQF
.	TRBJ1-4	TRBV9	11	ASSPWTGEKLF
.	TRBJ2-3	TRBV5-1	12	ASSLDRATDTQY
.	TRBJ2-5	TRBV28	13	ASPPDRGRQETQY
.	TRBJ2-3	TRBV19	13	ASSNYGVPTDTQY
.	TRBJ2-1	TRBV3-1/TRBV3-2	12	ASSLGQGGHEQF
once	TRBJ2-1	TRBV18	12	ASSQAGSYNEQF
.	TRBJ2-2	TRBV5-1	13	ASSLPGQGTGELF
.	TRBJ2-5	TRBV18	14	ASSPRLNRETETQY
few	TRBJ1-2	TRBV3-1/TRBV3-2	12	ASSQPTGLRGYT
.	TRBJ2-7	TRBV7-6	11	ASSLNEGYEQY
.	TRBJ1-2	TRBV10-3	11	AISAGPNYGYT
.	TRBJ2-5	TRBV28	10	ASSLLQETQY
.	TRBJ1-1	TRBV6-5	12	ASRGGGMGTEAF
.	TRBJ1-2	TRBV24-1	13	ATSVVDRGWEGYT
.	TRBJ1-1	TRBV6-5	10	ASSYSIPGAF
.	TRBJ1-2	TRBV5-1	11	ASSQTGDGGYT
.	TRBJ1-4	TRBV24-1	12	ATSDGQGNEKLF
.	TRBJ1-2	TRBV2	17	ASSDGRILTGLSNYGYT
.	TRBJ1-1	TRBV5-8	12	ASSLGTPVIEAF
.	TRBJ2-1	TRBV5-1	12	ASSLSGQGAEQF
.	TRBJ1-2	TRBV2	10	ASSEPGRGYT
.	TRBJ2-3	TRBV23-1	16	ASSQSRGDRRHTDTQY
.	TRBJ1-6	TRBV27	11	ASSFFRNSPLH
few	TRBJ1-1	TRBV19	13	ASSRQYSGSGEAF
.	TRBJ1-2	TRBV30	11	AWSAGIGYGYT
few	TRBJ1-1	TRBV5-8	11	ASSPHRALLAF
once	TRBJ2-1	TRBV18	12	ASSPSRGYNEQF
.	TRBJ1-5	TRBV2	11	ASSDNSNQPQH
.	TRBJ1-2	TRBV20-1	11	SASELSGLGYT
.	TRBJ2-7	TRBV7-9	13	ASSPEFASRNEQY
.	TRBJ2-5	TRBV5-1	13	ASSLAGAFQETQY
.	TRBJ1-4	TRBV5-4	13	ASSSTGEGNEKLF
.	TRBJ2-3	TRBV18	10	ASSQGLDTQY
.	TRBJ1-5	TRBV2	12	ASRDREGNQPQH
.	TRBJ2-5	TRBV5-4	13	ASRGVLAGGETQY
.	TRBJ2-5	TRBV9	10	ASSAEGATQY
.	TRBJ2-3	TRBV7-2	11	ASTNTRRDTQY
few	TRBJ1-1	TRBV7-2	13	ASSKVQGMNTEAF
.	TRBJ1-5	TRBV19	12	ASSMDRVNQPQH
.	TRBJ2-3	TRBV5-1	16	ASSLPTGLAGNTDTQY
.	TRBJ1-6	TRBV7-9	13	ASSPRQGDNSPLH
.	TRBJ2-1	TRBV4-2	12	ASSIRDTEKGQF
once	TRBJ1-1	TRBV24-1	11	ATSDWDSTEAF
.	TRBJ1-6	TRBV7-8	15	ASSLSQSGPTESPLH
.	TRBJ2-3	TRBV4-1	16	ASSQERGSSGGTDTQY
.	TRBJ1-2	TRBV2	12	ASSTITGTDGYT
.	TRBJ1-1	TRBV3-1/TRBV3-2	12	ASLPSQGGTEAF
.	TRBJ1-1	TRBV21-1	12	ASSPPGANTEAF